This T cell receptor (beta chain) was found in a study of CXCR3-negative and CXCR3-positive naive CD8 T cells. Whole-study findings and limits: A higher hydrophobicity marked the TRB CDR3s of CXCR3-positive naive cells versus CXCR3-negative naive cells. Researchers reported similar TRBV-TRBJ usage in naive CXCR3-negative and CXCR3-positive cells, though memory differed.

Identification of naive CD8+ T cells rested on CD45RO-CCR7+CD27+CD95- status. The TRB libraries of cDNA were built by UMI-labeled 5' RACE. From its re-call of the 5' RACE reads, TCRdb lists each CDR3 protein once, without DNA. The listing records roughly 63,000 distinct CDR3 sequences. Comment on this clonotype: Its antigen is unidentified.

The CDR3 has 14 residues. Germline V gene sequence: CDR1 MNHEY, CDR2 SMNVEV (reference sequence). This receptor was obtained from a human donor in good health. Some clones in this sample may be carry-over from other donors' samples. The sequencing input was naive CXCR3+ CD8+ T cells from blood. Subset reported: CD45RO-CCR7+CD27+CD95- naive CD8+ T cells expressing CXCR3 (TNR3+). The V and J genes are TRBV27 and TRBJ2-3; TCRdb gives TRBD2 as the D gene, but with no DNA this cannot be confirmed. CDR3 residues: CASSSRLETDTQYF.